The 6 T cell receptor beta chains below all came from one sample that was sequenced in a study of identical twins. From the 5' RACE reads, TCRdb called clonotypes with MiXCR, one entry per CDR3 protein. This table has 1.5 million or so distinct CDR3 sequences, 32% appearing once. The sample consisted of cord blood. The source is a newborn girl in good health.

This chain uses TRBV28 with TRBJ2-3, with 9 bases fitting TRBD2. The length of the CDR3 is 17 residues. Looked up from germline, CDR1 is MDHEN and CDR2 is SYDVKM. The V segment lost 3 bases and the J segment 4 bases; nucleotides outside the gene matches: 11. CDR3 protein: CASSFPQGGRGPDTQYF. CDR3 nucleotide sequence: TGTGCCAGCAGTTTCCCCCAGGGCGGGAGGGGGCCAGATACGCAGTATTTT.

This clonotype has more than one count but fewer than ten. The V and J genes are TRBV20-1 and TRBJ2-5, with D possibly being TRBD2 (5 bases). V was pared by 0 bases and J by 7 bases, with 12 bases between. The CDR3 is made up of 13 amino acids. Germline V gene lookup returns CDR1 DFQATT and CDR2 SNEGSKA (reference sequence). The CDR3: CSARDRGRGTQYF. The CDR3 DNA sequence: TGCAGTGCTAGAGATCGCGGCCGGGGGACCCAGTACTTC.

The table lists this clonotype with a count of one. This chain joins TRBV20-1 and TRBJ1-6; D is unclear. V lost 1 base and J 3 bases, leaving 7 bases between the germline ends. The length of the CDR3 is 14 residues. Per germline, CDR1 DFQATT and CDR2 SNEGSKA (reference sequence). CDR3 region: CSARGQDYNSPLHF. The CDR3 DNA reads TGCAGTGCTAGAGGCCAGGACTATAATTCACCCCTCCACTTT.

The V gene is TRBV27, the J gene TRBJ2-2; D gene unclear. V was trimmed by 0 bases and J by 6 bases, leaving 8 bases between them. From germline, CDR1 is MNHEY and CDR2 SMNVEV (reference sequence). The CDR3 extends over 14 amino acids. This chain's CDR3 is CASSLSLWSGELFF. In DNA, the CDR3 is TGTGCCAGCAGTTTATCGTTATGGTCCGGGGAGCTGTTTTTT.

On this clonotype: A read error may be the cause here, since a much bigger clone is one base away. The V and J genes are TRBV27 and TRBJ1-2; D is uncertain. The germline gives CDR1 MNHEY, CDR2 SMNVEV (reference sequence). The CDR3 has 15 residues. This CDR3 is CASSLISADVDGCTF. The CDR3 DNA follows: TGTGCCAGCAGTTTAATCTCTGCGGACGTGGACGGCTGCACCTTC.

This chain links TRBV11-2 with TRBJ1-2, with TRBD1 as a possible D gene (5 bases). The CDR3 loop spans 15 amino acids. Deletions cut 6 bases from V and 2 bases from J, with 16 bases between. Per the germline V gene, CDR1 is SGHAT and CDR2 is FQNNGV. This chain's CDR3 is CASSSMRGRNYGYTF. CDR3 in DNA: TGTGCCAGCAGTAGCATGAGGGGTCGGAACTATGGCTACACCTTC.